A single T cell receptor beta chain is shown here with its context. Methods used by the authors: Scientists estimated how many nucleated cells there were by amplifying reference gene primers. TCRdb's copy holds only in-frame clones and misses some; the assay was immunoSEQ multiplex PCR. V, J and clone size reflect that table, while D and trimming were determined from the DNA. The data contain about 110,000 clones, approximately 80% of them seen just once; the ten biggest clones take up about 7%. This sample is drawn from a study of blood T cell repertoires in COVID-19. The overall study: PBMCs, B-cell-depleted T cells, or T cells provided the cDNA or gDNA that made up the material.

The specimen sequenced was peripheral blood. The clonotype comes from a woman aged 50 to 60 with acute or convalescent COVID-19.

The CDR3: CASSTSSRSGYGYTF. CDR3 DNA sequence: TGTGCCAGCAGCACGTCGAGTCGCTCGGGCTATGGCTACACCTTC. The rearrangement links TRBV7-9 to TRBJ1-2; D ambiguous. The germline V gene has CDR1 SEHNR and CDR2 FQNEAQ (reference sequence). The V end was cut by 5 bases, the J end by 4 bases, with 17 bases between. The CDR3 sequence is 15 residues long.